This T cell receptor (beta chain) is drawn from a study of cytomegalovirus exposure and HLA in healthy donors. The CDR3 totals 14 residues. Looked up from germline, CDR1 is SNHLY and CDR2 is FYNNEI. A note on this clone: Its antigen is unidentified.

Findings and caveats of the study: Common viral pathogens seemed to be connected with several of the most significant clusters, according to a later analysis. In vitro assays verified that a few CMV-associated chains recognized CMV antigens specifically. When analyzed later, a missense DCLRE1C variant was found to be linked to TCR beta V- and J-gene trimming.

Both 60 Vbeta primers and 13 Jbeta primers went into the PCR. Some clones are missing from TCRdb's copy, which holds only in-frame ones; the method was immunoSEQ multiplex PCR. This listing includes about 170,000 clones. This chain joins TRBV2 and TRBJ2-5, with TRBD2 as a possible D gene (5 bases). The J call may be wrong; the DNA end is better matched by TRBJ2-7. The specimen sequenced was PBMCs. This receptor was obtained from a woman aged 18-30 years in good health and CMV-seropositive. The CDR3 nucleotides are TGTGCCAGCAGTCCGGCCCCCCTGGCGGGCGAGCAGTACTTC. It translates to CASSPAPLAGEQYF.